A selection of T cell receptor beta chains follows, all from one sample in a study of Ad26.COV2.S vaccination and SARS-CoV-2 variants. Repertoires were generated with immunoSEQ multiplex PCR, while TCRdb's copy carries only in-frame clones and drops some. The sample includes roughly 400,000 clones, 92% seen only once; the top ten take about 1.6%. The sequenced sample was peripheral blood, obtained in a trial of Ad26.COV2.S vaccine versus placebo. The receptors were gathered from a person between 18 and 60 years old who received the Ad26.COV2.S COVID-19 vaccine or a placebo. CDR3s leave out the opening cysteine and the closing phenylalanine or tryptophan.

j_call v_call cdr3_aa
TRBJ2-7 TRBV7-9 ASSLYQNYEQY
TRBJ1-2 TRBV5-6 ASSPPGGAGGYT
TRBJ1-1 TRBV5-1 ASRRQGSSEAF
TRBJ2-5 TRBV30 AWRDLETQY
TRBJ1-1 TRBV6-6 AIQMNTEAF
TRBJ2-4 TRBV3-1/TRBV3-2 ASSLWGVENIQY
TRBJ1-2 TRBV18 ASSLTQGALDYGYT
TRBJ1-1 TRBV18 ASSPGSRTEAF
TRBJ1-2 TRBV25-1 ASSAFLWGTANYGYT
TRBJ1-5 TRBV6-5 ASSYVRADQPQH
TRBJ1-5 TRBV27 ASSDRYQPQH
TRBJ2-7 TRBV2 ASSPSLASLGTGGYEQY
TRBJ2-7 TRBV27 ASSLSKRDRSLGEQY
TRBJ2-1 TRBV4-3 ASQPGPRDSYNEQF
TRBJ2-3 TRBV30 AWSVGQGATDTQY
TRBJ1-4 TRBV6-5 ASSFGTGAREKLF
TRBJ2-4 TRBV7-2 ASSAGQGTSTKNIQY
TRBJ1-1 TRBV5-4 ASNRRGTEAF
TRBJ2-1 TRBV7-9 ASSRQSYNEQF